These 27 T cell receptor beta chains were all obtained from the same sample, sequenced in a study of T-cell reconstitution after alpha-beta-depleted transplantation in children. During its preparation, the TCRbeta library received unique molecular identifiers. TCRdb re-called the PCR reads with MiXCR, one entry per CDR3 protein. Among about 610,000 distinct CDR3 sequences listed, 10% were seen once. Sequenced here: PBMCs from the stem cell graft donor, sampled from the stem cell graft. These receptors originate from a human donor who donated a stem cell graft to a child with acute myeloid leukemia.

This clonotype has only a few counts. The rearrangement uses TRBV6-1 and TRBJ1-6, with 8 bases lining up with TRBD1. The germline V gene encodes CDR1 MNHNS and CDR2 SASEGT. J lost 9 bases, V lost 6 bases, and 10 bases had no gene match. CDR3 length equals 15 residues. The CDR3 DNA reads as TGTGCCAGCAGCCGAACAGGGGGAAGCCTTTCACCCCTCCACTTT. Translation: CASSRTGGSLSPLHF.

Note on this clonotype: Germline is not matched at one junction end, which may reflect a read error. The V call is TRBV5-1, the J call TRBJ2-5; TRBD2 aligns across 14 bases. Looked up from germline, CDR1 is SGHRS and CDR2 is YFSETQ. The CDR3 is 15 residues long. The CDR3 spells CASSPGTSGSETLYF. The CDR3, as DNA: TGCGCCAGCAGCCCAGGGACTAGCGGGAGTGAGACCCTGTACTTC.

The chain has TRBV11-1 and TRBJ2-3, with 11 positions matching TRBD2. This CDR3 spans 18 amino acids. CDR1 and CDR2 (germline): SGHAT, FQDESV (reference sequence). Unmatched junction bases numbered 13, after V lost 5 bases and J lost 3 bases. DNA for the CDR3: TGTGCCAGCAGCGACCACCCACTAGCGGGAGCTGGGACAGATACGCAGTATTTT. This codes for CASSDHPLAGAGTDTQYF.

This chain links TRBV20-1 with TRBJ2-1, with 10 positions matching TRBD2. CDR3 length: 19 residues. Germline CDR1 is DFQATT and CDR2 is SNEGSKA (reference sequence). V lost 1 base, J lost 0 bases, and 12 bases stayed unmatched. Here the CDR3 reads CSARGGTSETPSSYNEQFF. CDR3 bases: TGCAGTGCTAGAGGGGGGACTAGCGAAACCCCGAGCTCCTACAATGAGCAGTTCTTC.

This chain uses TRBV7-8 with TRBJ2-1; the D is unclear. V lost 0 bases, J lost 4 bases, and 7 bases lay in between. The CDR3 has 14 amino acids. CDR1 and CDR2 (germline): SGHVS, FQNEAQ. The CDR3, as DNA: TGTGCCAGCAGCTTAGCAAGGATATACAATGAGCAGTTCTTC. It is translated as CASSLARIYNEQFF.

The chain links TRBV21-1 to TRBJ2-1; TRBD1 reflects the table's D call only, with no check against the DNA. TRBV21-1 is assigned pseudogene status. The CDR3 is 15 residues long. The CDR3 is CASTSDWATHNEQFF. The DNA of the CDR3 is TGTGCCAGCACCTCGGACTGGGCGACTCACAATGAGCAGTTCTTC.

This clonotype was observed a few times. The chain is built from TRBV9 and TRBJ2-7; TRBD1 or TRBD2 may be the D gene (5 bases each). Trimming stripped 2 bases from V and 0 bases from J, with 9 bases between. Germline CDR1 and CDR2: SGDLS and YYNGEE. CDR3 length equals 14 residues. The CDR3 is CASSVEGTSYEQYF. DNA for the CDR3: TGTGCCAGCAGCGTCGAGGGGACCTCCTACGAGCAGTACTTC.

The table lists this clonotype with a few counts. CDR3 bases: TGTGCCAGCAGCCTCCACTCGGGACTAGCGGGCACAGATACGCAGTATTTT. It is translated as CASSLHSGLAGTDTQYF. This chain links TRBV5-6 with TRBJ2-3, with 11 bases fitting TRBD2. The CDR3 is made up of 17 amino acids. Germline V gene data show CDR1 as SGHDT and CDR2 as YYEEEE. V was clipped by 4 bases and J by 1 base; unmatched bases: 8.

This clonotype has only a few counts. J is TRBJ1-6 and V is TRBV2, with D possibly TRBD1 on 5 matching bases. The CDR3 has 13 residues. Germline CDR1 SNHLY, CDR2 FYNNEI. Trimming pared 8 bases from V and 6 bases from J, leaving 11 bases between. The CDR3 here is CASGTLGNSPLHF. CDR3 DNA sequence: TGTGCCAGCGGGACTCTGGGTAATTCACCCCTCCACTTT.

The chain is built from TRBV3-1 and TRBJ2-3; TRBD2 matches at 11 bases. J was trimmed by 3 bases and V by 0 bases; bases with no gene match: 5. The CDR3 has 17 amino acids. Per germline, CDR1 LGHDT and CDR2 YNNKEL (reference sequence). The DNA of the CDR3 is TGTGCCAGCAGCCAAGACCTAGCGGGAGGAATGACAGATACGCAGTATTTT. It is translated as CASSQDLAGGMTDTQYF.

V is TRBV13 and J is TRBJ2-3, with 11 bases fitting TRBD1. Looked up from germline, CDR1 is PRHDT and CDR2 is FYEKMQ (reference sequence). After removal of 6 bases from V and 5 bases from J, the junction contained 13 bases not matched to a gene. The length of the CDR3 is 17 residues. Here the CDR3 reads CASRRPTGTGGEDTQYF. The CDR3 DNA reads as TGTGCCAGCAGGAGACCGACAGGGACAGGGGGAGAAGATACGCAGTATTTT.

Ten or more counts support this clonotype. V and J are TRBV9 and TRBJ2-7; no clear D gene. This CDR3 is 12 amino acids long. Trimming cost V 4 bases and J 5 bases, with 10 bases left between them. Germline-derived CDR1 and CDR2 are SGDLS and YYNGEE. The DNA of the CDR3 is TGTGCCAGCAGCCCTCTAGGTGACGAGCAGTACTTC. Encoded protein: CASSPLGDEQYF.

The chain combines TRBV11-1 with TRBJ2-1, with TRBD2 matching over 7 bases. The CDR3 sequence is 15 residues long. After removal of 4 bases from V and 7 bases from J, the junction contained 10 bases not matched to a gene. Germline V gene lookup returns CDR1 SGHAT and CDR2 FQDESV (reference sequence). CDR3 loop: CASSSPVAAGNEQFF. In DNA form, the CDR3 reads TGTGCCAGCAGCTCCCCGGTGGCAGCGGGGAATGAGCAGTTCTTC.

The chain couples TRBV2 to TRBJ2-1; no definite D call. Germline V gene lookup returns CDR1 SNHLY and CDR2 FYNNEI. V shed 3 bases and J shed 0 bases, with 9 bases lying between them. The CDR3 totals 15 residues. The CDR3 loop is CASSEAAYSYNEQFF. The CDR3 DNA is TGTGCCAGCAGTGAGGCAGCCTACTCCTACAATGAGCAGTTCTTC.

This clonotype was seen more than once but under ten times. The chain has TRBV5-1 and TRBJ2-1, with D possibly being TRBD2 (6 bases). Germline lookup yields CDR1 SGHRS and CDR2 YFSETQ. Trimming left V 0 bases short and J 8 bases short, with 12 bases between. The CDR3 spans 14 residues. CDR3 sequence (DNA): TGCGCCAGCAGCTTGGAACTAGCCAGGGATGAGCAGTTCTTC. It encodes CASSLELARDEQFF. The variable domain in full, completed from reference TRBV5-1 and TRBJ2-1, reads KAGVTQTPRYLIKTRGQQVTLSCSPISGHRSVSWYQQTPGQGLQFLFEYFSETQRNKGNFPGRFSGRQFSNSRSEMNVSTLELGDSALYLCASSLELARDEQFFGPGTRLTVL.

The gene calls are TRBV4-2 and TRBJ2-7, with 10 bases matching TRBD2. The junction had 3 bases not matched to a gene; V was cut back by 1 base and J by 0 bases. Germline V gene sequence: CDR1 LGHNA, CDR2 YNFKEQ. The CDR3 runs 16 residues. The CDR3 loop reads CASSQVAGGLSYEQYF. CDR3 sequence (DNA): TGTGCCAGCAGCCAAGTAGCGGGAGGCCTCTCCTACGAGCAGTACTTC.

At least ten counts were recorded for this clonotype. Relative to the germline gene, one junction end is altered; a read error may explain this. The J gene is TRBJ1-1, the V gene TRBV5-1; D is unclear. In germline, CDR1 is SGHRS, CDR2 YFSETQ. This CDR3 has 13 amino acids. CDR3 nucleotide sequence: TGTGCCAGCAGTTTCAGCCTGAACACTGAAGCTTTCTTT. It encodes CASSFSLNTEAFF. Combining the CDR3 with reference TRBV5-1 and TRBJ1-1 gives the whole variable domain KAGVTQTPRYLIKTRGQQVTLSCSPISGHRSVSWYQQTPGQGLQFLFEYFSETQRNKGNFPGRFSGRQFSNSRSEMNVSTLELGDSALYLCASSFSLNTEAFFGQGTRLTVV.

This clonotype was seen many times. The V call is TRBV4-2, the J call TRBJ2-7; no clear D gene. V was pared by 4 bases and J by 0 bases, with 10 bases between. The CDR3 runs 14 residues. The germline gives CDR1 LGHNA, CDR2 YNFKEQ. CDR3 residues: CASSPQVTSYEQYF. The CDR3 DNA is TGTGCCAGCAGCCCCCAGGTGACCTCCTACGAGCAGTACTTC.

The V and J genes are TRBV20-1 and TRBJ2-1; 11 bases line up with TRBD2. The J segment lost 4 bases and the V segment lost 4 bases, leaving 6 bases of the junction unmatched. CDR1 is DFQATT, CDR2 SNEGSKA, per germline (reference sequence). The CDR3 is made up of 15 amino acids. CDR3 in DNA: TGCAGTGCTACCATTGGGACTAGCGGATACAATGAGCAGTTCTTC. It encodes CSATIGTSGYNEQFF.

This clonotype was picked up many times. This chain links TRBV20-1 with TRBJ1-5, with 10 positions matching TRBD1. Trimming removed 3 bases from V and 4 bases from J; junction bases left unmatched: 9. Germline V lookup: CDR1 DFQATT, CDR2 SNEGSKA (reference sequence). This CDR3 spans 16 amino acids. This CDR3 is CSARSGTGEENQPQHF. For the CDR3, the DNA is TGCAGTGCTAGGTCCGGGACAGGGGAAGAGAATCAGCCCCAGCATTTT.

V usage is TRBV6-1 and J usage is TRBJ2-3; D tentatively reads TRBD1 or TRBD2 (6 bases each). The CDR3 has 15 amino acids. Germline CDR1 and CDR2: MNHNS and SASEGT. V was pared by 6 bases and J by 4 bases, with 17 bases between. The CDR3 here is CASRRDTSSPDTQYF. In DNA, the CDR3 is TGTGCCAGCAGGCGGGACACCTCCTCCCCAGATACGCAGTATTTT.

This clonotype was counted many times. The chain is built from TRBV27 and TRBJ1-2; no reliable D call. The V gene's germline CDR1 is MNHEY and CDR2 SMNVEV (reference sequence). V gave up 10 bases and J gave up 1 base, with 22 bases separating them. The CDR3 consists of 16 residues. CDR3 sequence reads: CATSSLQDSLNYGYTF. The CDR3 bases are TGTGCCACCTCATCCCTTCAAGACTCCCTTAACTATGGCTACACCTTC.

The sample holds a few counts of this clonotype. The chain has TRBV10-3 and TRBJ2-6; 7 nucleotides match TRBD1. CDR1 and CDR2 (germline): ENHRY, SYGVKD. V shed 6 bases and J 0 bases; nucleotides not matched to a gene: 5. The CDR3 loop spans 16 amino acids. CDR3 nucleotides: TGTGCCATCAGGACAGGGTTAGGCTCTGGGGCCAACGTCCTGACTTTC. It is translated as CAIRTGLGSGANVLTF.

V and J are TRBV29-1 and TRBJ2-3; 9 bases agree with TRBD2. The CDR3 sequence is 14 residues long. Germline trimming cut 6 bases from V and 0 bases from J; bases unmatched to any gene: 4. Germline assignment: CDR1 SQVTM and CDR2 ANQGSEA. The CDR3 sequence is CSVAAGGSTDTQYF. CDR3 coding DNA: TGCAGCGTCGCAGCGGGAGGTAGCACAGATACGCAGTATTTT.

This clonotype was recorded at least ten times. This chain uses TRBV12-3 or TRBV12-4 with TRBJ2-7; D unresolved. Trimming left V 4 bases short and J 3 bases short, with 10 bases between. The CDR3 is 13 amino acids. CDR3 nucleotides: TGTGCCAGCAGTTCCGGGTCGGGCTACGAGCAGTACTTC. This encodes CASSSGSGYEQYF.

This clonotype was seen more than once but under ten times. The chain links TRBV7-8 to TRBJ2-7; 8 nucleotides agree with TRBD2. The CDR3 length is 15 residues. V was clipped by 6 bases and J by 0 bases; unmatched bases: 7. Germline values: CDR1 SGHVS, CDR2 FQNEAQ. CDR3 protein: CASSYKRESSYEQYF. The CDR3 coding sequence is TGTGCCAGCAGTTATAAGCGGGAGAGCTCCTACGAGCAGTACTTC.

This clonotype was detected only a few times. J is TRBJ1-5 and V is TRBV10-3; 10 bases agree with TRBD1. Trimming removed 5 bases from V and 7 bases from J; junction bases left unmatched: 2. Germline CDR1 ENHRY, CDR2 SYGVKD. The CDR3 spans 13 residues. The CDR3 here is CAISLTGGQPQHF. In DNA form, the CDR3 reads TGTGCCATCAGTTTGACAGGGGGCCAGCCCCAGCATTTT.